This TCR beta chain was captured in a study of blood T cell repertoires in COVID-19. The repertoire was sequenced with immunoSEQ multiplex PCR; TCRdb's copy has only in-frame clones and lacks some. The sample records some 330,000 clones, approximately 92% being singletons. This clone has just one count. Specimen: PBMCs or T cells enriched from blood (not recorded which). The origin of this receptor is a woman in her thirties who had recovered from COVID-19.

CDR3 sequence (DNA): TGTGCCAGCAGTGAGTTTAGGGGGAAGTACCCCTACGAGCAGTACTTC. Amino acid sequence: CASSEFRGKYPYEQYF. J is TRBJ2-7 and V is TRBV2, with D perhaps TRBD1 (6 bases). Per germline, CDR1 SNHLY and CDR2 FYNNEI. Trimming removed 3 bases at V and 2 bases at J, with 17 bases between. The CDR3 extends over 16 amino acids.